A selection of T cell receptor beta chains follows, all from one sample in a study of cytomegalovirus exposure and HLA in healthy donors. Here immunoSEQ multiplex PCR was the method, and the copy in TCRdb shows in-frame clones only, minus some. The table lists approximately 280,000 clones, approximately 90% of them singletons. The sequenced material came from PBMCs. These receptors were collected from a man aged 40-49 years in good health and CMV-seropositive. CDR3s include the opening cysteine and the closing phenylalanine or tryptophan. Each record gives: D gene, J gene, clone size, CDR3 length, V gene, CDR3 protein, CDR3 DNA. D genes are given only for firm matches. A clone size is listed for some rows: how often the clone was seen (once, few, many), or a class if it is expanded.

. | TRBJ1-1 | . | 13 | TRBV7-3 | CASGEGRNTEAFF | TGTGCCAGCGGGGAGGGGCGGAACACTGAAGCTTTCTTT
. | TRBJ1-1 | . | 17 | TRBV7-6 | CASSLAGARAEDTEAFF | TGTGCCAGCAGCTTAGCGGGGGCACGAGCGGAGGACACTGAAGCTTTCTTT
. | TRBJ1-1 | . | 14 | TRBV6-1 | CASSELQGNTEAFF | TGTGCCAGCAGTGAACTTCAGGGGAACACTGAAGCTTTCTTT
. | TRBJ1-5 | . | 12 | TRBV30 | CAWSGLDQPQHF | TGTGCCTGGAGCGGACTGGATCAGCCCCAGCATTTT
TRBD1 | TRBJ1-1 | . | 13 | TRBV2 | CASSRQGSGEAFF | TGTGCCAGCAGCCGACAGGGGAGTGGTGAAGCTTTCTTT
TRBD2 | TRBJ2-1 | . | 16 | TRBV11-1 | CASSWTSGTSYNEQFF | TGTGCCAGCAGCTGGACTAGCGGGACCTCCTACAATGAGCAGTTCTTC
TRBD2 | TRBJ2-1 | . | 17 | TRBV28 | CASSLIIRLAEDNEQFF | TGTGCCAGCAGTTTAATAATACGGCTAGCGGAAGACAATGAGCAGTTCTTC
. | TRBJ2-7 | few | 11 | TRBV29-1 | CSVAFGGEQYF | TGCAGCGTTGCATTCGGGGGCGAGCAGTACTTC
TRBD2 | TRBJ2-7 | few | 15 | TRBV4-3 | CASSSGLAGGNEQYF | TGCGCCAGCAGCTCCGGACTAGCGGGAGGGAACGAGCAGTACTTC
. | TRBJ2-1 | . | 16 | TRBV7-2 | CASSPGGTDMYNEQFF | TGTGCCAGCAGCCCTGGGGGGACGGACATGTACAATGAGCAGTTCTTC
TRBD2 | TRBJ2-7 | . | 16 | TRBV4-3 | CASSQGLAGALYEQYF | TGCGCCAGCAGCCAAGGACTAGCGGGAGCCCTCTACGAGCAGTACTTC
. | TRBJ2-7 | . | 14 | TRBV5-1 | CASSLGGKTYEQYF | TGCGCCAGCAGCTTGGGCGGGAAGACCTACGAGCAGTACTTC
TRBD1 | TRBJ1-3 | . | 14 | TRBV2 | CASRTGFSGNTIYF | TGTGCCAGCAGGACAGGGTTCTCTGGAAACACCATATATTTT
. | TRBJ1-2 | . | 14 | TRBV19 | CASSRGGGPYGYTF | TGTGCCAGTAGTAGAGGTGGCGGTCCCTATGGCTACACCTTC
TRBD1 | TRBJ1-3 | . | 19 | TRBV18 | CASSQTGTALFVSGNTIYF | TGTGCCAGCTCGCAAACCGGGACAGCCTTGTTTGTCTCTGGAAACACCATATATTTT
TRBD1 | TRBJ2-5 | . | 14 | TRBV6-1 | CASSGTGRRETQYF | TGTGCCAGCAGTGGGACAGGGCGACGGGAGACCCAGTACTTC
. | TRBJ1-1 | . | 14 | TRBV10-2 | CASSARGFNTEAFF | TGCGCCAGCAGTGCCAGGGGTTTTAACACTGAAGCTTTCTTT
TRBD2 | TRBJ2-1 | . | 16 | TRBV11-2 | CASSPRTSGRRDEQFF | TGTGCCAGCAGCCCCCGGACTAGCGGGAGACGCGATGAGCAGTTCTTC
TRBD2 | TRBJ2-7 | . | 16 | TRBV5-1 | CASSFRLAGGPDEQYF | TGCGCCAGCAGCTTTCGGCTAGCGGGAGGGCCCGACGAGCAGTACTTC
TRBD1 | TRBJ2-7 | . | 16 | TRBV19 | CASSPKTGTGGYEQYF | TGTGCCAGTAGTCCGAAAACCGGGACAGGGGGCTACGAGCAGTACTTC
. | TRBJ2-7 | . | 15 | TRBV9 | CASSLGGDWVDEQYF | TGTGCCAGCAGCCTAGGGGGGGACTGGGTGGACGAGCAGTACTTC
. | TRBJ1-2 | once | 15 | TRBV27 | CASSLQGSGNYGYTF | TGTGCCAGCAGTTTACAGGGTTCAGGGAACTATGGCTACACCTTC
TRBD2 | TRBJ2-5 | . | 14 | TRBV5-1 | CASSGGGQRETQYF | TGCGCCAGCAGCGGCGGGGGGCAGCGGGAGACCCAGTACTTC
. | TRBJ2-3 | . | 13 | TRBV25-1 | CASSYGITDTQYF | TGTGCCAGCAGTTACGGGATTACAGATACGCAGTATTTT
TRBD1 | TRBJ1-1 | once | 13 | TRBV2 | CASRVDRGTEAFF | TGTGCCAGCAGGGTTGACAGGGGAACTGAAGCTTTCTTT
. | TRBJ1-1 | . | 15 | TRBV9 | CASSVGGGSNTEAFF | TGTGCCAGCAGCGTAGGCGGGGGATCCAACACTGAAGCTTTCTTT
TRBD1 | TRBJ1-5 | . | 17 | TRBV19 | CASSMRQGGVNGQPQHF | TGTGCCAGTAGTATGAGGCAGGGGGGTGTGAATGGGCAGCCCCAGCATTTT
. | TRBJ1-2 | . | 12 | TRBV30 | CAWSVEVGGYTF | TGTGCCTGGAGTGTAGAGGTTGGAGGCTACACCTTC
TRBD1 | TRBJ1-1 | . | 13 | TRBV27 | CASSLFDRADAFF | TGTGCCAGCAGTTTATTCGACAGGGCGGACGCTTTCTTT
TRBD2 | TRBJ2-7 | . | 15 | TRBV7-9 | CASSPRTSGIGEQYF | TGTGCCAGCAGCCCAAGGACTAGCGGGATAGGCGAGCAGTACTTC
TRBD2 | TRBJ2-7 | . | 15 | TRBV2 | CASSWSGLAGGEQYF | TGTGCCAGCAGTTGGTCGGGACTAGCGGGAGGCGAGCAGTACTTC
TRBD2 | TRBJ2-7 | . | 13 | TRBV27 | CASSFRSGGEQYF | TGTGCCAGCAGTTTCCGATCGGGAGGCGAGCAGTACTTC
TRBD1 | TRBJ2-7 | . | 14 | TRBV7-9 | CASRPGQRIDEQYF | TGTGCCAGCAGGCCGGGACAGAGGATAGACGAGCAGTACTTC
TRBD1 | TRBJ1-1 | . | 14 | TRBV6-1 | CASSTTGVVTEAFF | TGTGCCAGCAGCACGACAGGGGTCGTCACTGAAGCTTTCTTT
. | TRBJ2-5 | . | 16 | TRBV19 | CASSIMGAGAQETQYF | TGTGCCAGTAGTATAATGGGGGCAGGAGCCCAAGAGACCCAGTACTTC
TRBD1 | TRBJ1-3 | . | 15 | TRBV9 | CASSAQGAAGNTIYF | TGCGCCAGCAGCGCCCAGGGGGCCGCTGGAAACACCATATATTTT
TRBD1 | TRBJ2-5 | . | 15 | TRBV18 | CASSPPDRARETQYF | TGTGCCAGCTCACCCCCCGACAGGGCTCGCGAGACCCAGTACTTC
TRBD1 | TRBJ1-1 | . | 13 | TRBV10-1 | CASSRDRNTEAFF | TGCGCCAGCAGTAGGGACAGGAACACTGAAGCTTTCTTT
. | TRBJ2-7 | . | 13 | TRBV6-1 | CASSEWETYEQYF | TGTGCCAGCAGTGAATGGGAGACCTACGAGCAGTACTTC
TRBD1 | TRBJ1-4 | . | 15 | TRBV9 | CASSVVGTGGEKLFF | TGTGCCAGCAGCGTAGTAGGGACAGGAGGCGAAAAACTGTTTTTT
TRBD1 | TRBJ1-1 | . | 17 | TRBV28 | CASSPTGTGGRNTEAFF | TGTGCCAGCAGCCCGACCGGGACAGGGGGGCGGAACACTGAAGCTTTCTTT